The 25 T cell receptor beta chains listed next were all sequenced from one sample in a study of cytomegalovirus exposure and HLA in healthy donors. Amplification used 60 Vbeta primers and 13 Jbeta primers. The protocol was immunoSEQ multiplex PCR, while the TCRdb copy is restricted to in-frame clones and leaves out a portion. The data show around 39,000 clones, with about 72% seen just once and roughly 1.4% held by the top ten. The sequenced material came from PBMCs. The receptors were gathered from a man aged 25-45 years in good health and CMV-seronegative.

This clone was counted a few times. This sequence joins TRBV30 and TRBJ1-3; a weak D match, TRBD1 (5 bases). The CDR3 sequence is 13 residues long. CDR1 is GTSNPN and CDR2 is SVGIG in the germline V gene (reference sequence). V lost 5 bases, J lost 0 bases, and 8 bases lay in between. The CDR3 region is CAWGHSSGNTIYF. CDR3 DNA sequence: TGTGCCTGGGGACACAGCTCTGGAAACACCATATATTTT.

The chain couples TRBV27 to TRBJ2-1; D is possibly TRBD1 (5 bases). Germline-derived CDR1 and CDR2 are MNHEY and SMNVEV (reference sequence). The V end was cut by 3 bases, the J end by 2 bases, with 8 bases between. The CDR3 spans 14 residues. CDR3 loop: CASSFRQTYNEQFF. The DNA for the CDR3 is TGTGCCAGCAGTTTCAGACAGACCTACAATGAGCAGTTCTTC.

V gene TRBV6-1 combines with J gene TRBJ1-6; D is unresolved. The CDR3 length is 13 residues. Germline assignment: CDR1 MNHNS and CDR2 SASEGT. V was trimmed by 5 bases and J by 8 bases, leaving 10 bases between them. This CDR3 is CASSTRQDSPLHF. The CDR3 DNA reads TGTGCCAGCAGTACTCGGCAGGATTCACCCCTCCACTTT.

This clone has only one observation. The CDR3 DNA is TGTGCCAGCAGTGACGGACTAGCGGGGAATAATGAGCAGTTCTTC. Translating it yields CASSDGLAGNNEQFF. The rearrangement links TRBV6-1 to TRBJ2-1, with 12 bases that match TRBD2. Germline V gene sequence: CDR1 MNHNS, CDR2 SASEGT. The ends lost 3 bases at V and 7 bases at J; junction bases unmatched: 4. This CDR3 has 15 residues.

A word on this clone: The junction and the germline gene differ at one end; a read error may be behind it. This chain connects TRBV7-9 to TRBJ1-1; D ambiguous. This CDR3 comprises 13 residues. Germline V gives CDR1 SEHNR, CDR2 FQNEAQ (reference sequence). CDR3 sequence (DNA): TGTGCCAGCAGCTTAGTGTCAGACACTGAAGCTTCCTTT. This gives the protein CASSLVSDTEASF.

The chain employs TRBV7-2 and TRBJ1-3; D might be TRBD1 (6 bases). The germline V gene encodes CDR1 SGHTA and CDR2 FQGNSA. This CDR3 region has 14 residues. V was clipped by 3 bases and J by 2 bases, with 8 bases between them. CDR3 DNA: TGTGCCAGCAGCTTGTACAGGGCTGGAAACACCATATATTTT. Protein: CASSLYRAGNTIYF.

The rearrangement joins TRBV19 to TRBJ1-3, with D maybe TRBD1 (6 bases). V was shortened by 1 base and J by 7 bases, with 14 bases between the two germline ends. The CDR3 loop spans 15 amino acids. Germline V gene data show CDR1 as LNHDA and CDR2 as SQIVND (reference sequence). The CDR3 loop is CASSIVGAGGNTIYF. The CDR3 region has the DNA TGTGCCAGTAGTATAGTGGGGGCCGGGGGGAACACCATATATTTT.

This clone has only one observation. This chain links TRBV7-3 with TRBJ2-1; 11 nucleotides align to TRBD1. Germline assignment: CDR1 SGHTA and CDR2 FQGTGA. This CDR3 comprises 16 residues. V lost 4 bases, J lost 6 bases, and 8 bases stayed unmatched. The CDR3 DNA follows: TGTGCCAGCAGCTCGGACAGGGGGCGAATTGGCAATGAGCAGTTCTTC. It yields the protein CASSSDRGRIGNEQFF.

This clone was observed a single time. CDR3 coding DNA: TGTGCCAGTAGTATACAAGGGGTAGACACCGGGGAGCTGTTTTTT. Amino acid sequence: CASSIQGVDTGELFF. The chain has TRBV19 and TRBJ2-2; perhaps TRBD1 as D (5 bases). CDR1 LNHDA and CDR2 SQIVND come from the germline V gene (reference sequence). The CDR3 extends over 15 amino acids. Trimming removed 2 bases at V and 3 bases at J, with 10 bases between. Using reference TRBV19 and TRBJ2-2 for the parts outside the CDR3, the full variable domain is DGGITQSPKYLFRKEGQNVTLSCEQNLNHDAMYWYRQDPGQGLRLIYYSQIVNDFQKGDIAEGYSVSREKKESFPLTVTSAQKNPTAFYLCASSIQGVDTGELFFGEGSRLTVL.

This clone was seen a single time. V and J are TRBV27 and TRBJ2-2; D ambiguous. Germline V CDR1 and CDR2: MNHEY, SMNVEV (reference sequence). This CDR3 has 13 residues. Trimming removed 3 bases at V and 1 base at J, with 3 bases between. The CDR3 sequence: CASSFQNTGELFF. The CDR3 coding sequence is TGTGCCAGCAGTTTTCAGAACACCGGGGAGCTGTTTTTT.

This rearrangement joins TRBV2 to TRBJ2-2; no firm D call. The V and J ends lost 6 bases and 1 base respectively, with 6 bases between them. Germline CDR1 SNHLY, CDR2 FYNNEI. CDR3 size: 13 residues. CDR3 amino acids: CASRQENTGELFF. In DNA, the CDR3 is TGTGCCAGCAGGCAGGAGAACACCGGGGAGCTGTTTTTT. Combining the CDR3 with reference TRBV2 and TRBJ2-2 gives the whole variable domain EPEVTQTPSHQVTQMGQEVILRCVPISNHLYFYWYRQILGQKVEFLVSFYNNEISEKSEIFDDQFSVERPDGSNFTLKIRSTKLEDSAMYFCASRQENTGELFFGEGSRLTVL.

On this clone: Other DNA sequences in this sample translate to the same CDR3. The V and J genes are TRBV5-1 and TRBJ2-7; TRBD1 might be the D (6 bases). Germline lookup yields CDR1 SGHRS and CDR2 YFSETQ. The CDR3 has 13 amino acids. V was shortened by 5 bases and J by 2 bases, with 11 bases between the two germline ends. The CDR3, as DNA: TGCGCCAGCAGTTTACAGGGAACCTACGAGCAGTACTTC. As protein: CASSLQGTYEQYF.

The chain uses TRBV7-8 and TRBJ2-1; the match to TRBD2 covers 11 bases. V lost 5 bases and J lost 5; bases outside the gene matches: 5. The CDR3 has 15 residues. Germline loops: CDR1 SGHVS, CDR2 FQNEAQ. CDR3 sequence reads: CASSVLSGRDNEQFF. The CDR3 coding sequence is TGTGCCAGCAGCGTACTTAGCGGGAGGGACAATGAGCAGTTCTTC.

In its sample, this clone was seen once. The gene calls are TRBV10-3 and TRBJ2-7; 8 bases agree with TRBD1. Germline values: CDR1 ENHRY, CDR2 SYGVKD. J lost 2 bases, V lost 4 bases, and 4 bases had no gene match. The CDR3 contains 14 residues. The CDR3 region is CAISGQDRAYEQYF. CDR3 nucleotide sequence: TGTGCCATCAGTGGGCAGGACAGGGCCTACGAGCAGTACTTC.

The chain has TRBV7-9 and TRBJ1-4, with 9 bases that match TRBD1. CDR1 and CDR2 (germline): SEHNR, FQNEAQ (reference sequence). The CDR3 is 14 residues long. With 5 bases clipped from V and 5 bases from J, the junction kept 3 bases outside the gene matches. DNA for the CDR3: TGTGCCAGCAGCCCGGGACAGGGAAATGAAAAACTGTTTTTT. This encodes CASSPGQGNEKLFF.

The V call is TRBV4-2, the J call TRBJ1-5, with 10 bases that match TRBD1. V was clipped by 3 bases and J by 3 bases; unmatched bases: 8. Looked up from germline, CDR1 is LGHNA and CDR2 is YNFKEQ. The CDR3 totals 17 residues. For the CDR3, the DNA is TGTGCCAGCAGCCAGGGGACAGGGGAGGGGACCAATCAGCCCCAGCATTTT. It codes for CASSQGTGEGTNQPQHF.

The rearrangement uses TRBV5-6 and TRBJ2-1; 8 bases align to TRBD2. Germline V gene lookup returns CDR1 SGHDT and CDR2 YYEEEE. V dropped 4 bases and J dropped 2; count of bases not matched to a gene: 8. The CDR3 consists of 16 residues. The CDR3 nucleotides are TGTGCCAGCAGCAACCCGGGGGGGGCAACCTACAATGAGCAGTTCTTC. Its translation is CASSNPGGATYNEQFF.

This clone was picked up a small number of times. The chain recombines TRBV19 with TRBJ2-1, with TRBD1 matching over 11 bases. This CDR3 comprises 18 residues. From germline, CDR1 is LNHDA and CDR2 SQIVND (reference sequence). The trim removed 4 bases at V and 1 base at J, leaving 9 bases unmatched. CDR3 loop: CASSSRDRGSPSYNEQFF. The CDR3 bases are TGTGCCAGTAGTAGCCGGGACAGGGGGTCTCCTTCCTACAATGAGCAGTTCTTC.

With regard to this clone: A junction end diverges from the germline sequence, so it may reflect a read error. This chain connects TRBV7-7 to TRBJ2-5; D might be TRBD1 (6 bases). The CDR3 is 15 residues long. Germline V gives CDR1 SSHAT, CDR2 FNYEAQ (reference sequence). As DNA, the CDR3 is TGTGCCAGCAGCTTCCAAACAGGGATCCAAGAGGCCCAGTACTTC. Residues: CASSFQTGIQEAQYF.

This clone was recorded only once. The V and J genes are TRBV7-2 and TRBJ2-1, with 10 bases fitting TRBD2. V was pared by 3 bases and J by 3 bases, with 2 bases of the junction left unmatched. Germline CDR1 SGHTA, CDR2 FQGNSA. This CDR3 comprises 15 residues. The CDR3 region is CASSLGTSVYNEQFF. The CDR3 DNA is TGTGCCAGCAGCTTGGGGACTAGCGTCTACAATGAGCAGTTCTTC.

This clone was seen a few times. The rearrangement links TRBV19 to TRBJ2-7; D call uncertain. CDR3 length: 15 amino acids. The germline V gene encodes CDR1 LNHDA and CDR2 SQIVND (reference sequence). Trimming stripped 3 bases from V and 0 bases from J, with 12 bases between. CDR3 DNA sequence: TGTGCCAGTAGTATCCGGGTAGGCCCCTCCTACGAGCAGTACTTC. Its translation: CASSIRVGPSYEQYF.

The V gene is TRBV5-8, the J gene TRBJ2-1, with TRBD1 matching 9 bases. In germline, CDR1 is SGHTS, CDR2 YDEGEE. V gave up 4 bases and J gave up 9 bases; unmatched junction bases: 11. The CDR3 loop spans 15 amino acids. CDR3 amino acids: CASSPGQGPFGEQFF. CDR3 coding DNA: TGTGCCAGCAGCCCGGGACAGGGCCCTTTTGGTGAGCAGTTCTTC.

The genes are TRBV5-1 and TRBJ2-3; D is possibly TRBD1 (5 bases). The germline V and J ends were trimmed by 2 bases and 4 bases, with 11 bases remaining between them. This CDR3 has 14 amino acids. The germline V gene has CDR1 SGHRS and CDR2 YFSETQ. CDR3 nucleotide sequence: TGCGCCAGCAGCTTAACAACAGGTTCAGATACGCAGTATTTT. Translating gives CASSLTTGSDTQYF.

The J gene is TRBJ2-1, the V gene TRBV27; 8 nucleotides line up with TRBD2. The J segment lost 0 bases and the V segment lost 4 bases, leaving 5 bases of the junction unmatched. The germline V gene has CDR1 MNHEY and CDR2 SMNVEV (reference sequence). The CDR3 runs to 16 residues. The CDR3, as DNA: TGTGCCAGCAGTTCTGTAGCGGGAAGCTCCTACAATGAGCAGTTCTTC. Amino acid sequence: CASSSVAGSSYNEQFF.

This clone was counted only a few times. The rearrangement joins TRBV27 to TRBJ2-3; 7 bases agree with TRBD1. V shed 0 bases, J shed 6 bases, and the junction held 6 bases outside the gene matches. CDR3 length: 15 amino acids. Germline V gives CDR1 MNHEY, CDR2 SMNVEV (reference sequence). The CDR3 here is CASSLSGTDWDTQYF. The CDR3 coding sequence is TGTGCCAGCAGTTTATCGGGGACAGACTGGGATACGCAGTATTTT.